The 27 T cell receptor beta chains in this list originate from one sample, sequenced in a study of T cells in Graves' hyperthyroidism and ophthalmopathy. Researchers took RNA transcripts and amplified the TCR beta CDR3 regions from them. HTBI primers were used for first-round RT-PCR of the TCR CDR3. TCRdb called the multiplex PCR reads again in MiXCR, with one record for every CDR3 protein. The data show 650,000 to 850,000 distinct CDR3 sequences, 18% seen once. The sequenced sample consisted of blood. The receptors were gathered from a woman in her forties or fifties with Graves' hyperthyroidism that later progressed to Graves' ophthalmopathy.

The rearrangement uses TRBV19 and TRBJ1-5, with 7 bases matching TRBD1. The CDR3 extends over 15 amino acids. Trimming removed 6 bases from V and 2 bases from J; junction bases left unmatched: 7. Per the germline V gene, CDR1 is LNHDA and CDR2 is SQIVND (reference sequence). CDR3 sequence: CASRQRQGRNQPQHF. The CDR3 nucleotides are TGTGCCAGTAGGCAAAGACAGGGTCGCAATCAGCCCCAGCATTTT.

The chain carries TRBV27 and TRBJ1-5; no firm D call. The germline CDR1 and CDR2 sequences are MNHEY and SMNVEV (reference sequence). Trimming stripped 4 bases from V and 0 bases from J, with 13 bases between. The length of the CDR3 is 16 residues. The CDR3 bases are TGTGCCAGCAGTTCTCAATCGCCAGATAGCAATCAGCCCCAGCATTTT. It codes for CASSSQSPDSNQPQHF.

There are many counts of this clonotype. This rearrangement joins TRBV12-3 or TRBV12-4 to TRBJ1-5, with 10 bases that match TRBD1. With 1 base clipped from V and 5 bases from J, the junction kept 5 bases outside the gene matches. The CDR3 is made up of 16 amino acids. The DNA of the CDR3 is TGTGCCAGCAGTTTAGTGGGGACAGGGGATTATCAGCCCCAGCATTTT. It translates to CASSLVGTGDYQPQHF.

This chain joins TRBV27 and TRBJ1-5, with 10 bases identical to TRBD1. Losses at the gene ends were 6 bases for V and 2 bases for J; bases not matched to a gene: 7. The germline gives CDR1 MNHEY, CDR2 SMNVEV (reference sequence). CDR3 length: 16 amino acids. The CDR3 bases are TGTGCCAGCAGCAACCGGGACAGGGGCGGCAATCAGCCCCAGCATTTT. Translation: CASSNRDRGGNQPQHF.

This clonotype was seen ten or more times. This sequence joins TRBV6-1 and TRBJ1-1; 7 nucleotides agree with TRBD1. CDR3 length equals 14 residues. After removal of 5 bases from V and 5 bases from J, the junction contained 8 bases not matched to a gene. Germline V gene sequence: CDR1 MNHNS, CDR2 SASEGT. The DNA of the CDR3 is TGTGCCAGCAGTCGACAGGGTATAGGAACTGAAGCTTTCTTT. It specifies CASSRQGIGTEAFF.

This clonotype was observed many times. The chain employs TRBV5-1 and TRBJ1-5; a possible D gene is TRBD1 (5 bases). V lost 4 bases and J 3 bases, leaving 11 bases between the germline ends. Germline values: CDR1 SGHRS, CDR2 YFSETQ. The CDR3 covers 14 residues. The DNA of the CDR3 is TGCGCCAGCAGCCCCGCAGGGACCAATCAGCCCCAGCATTTT. Residues: CASSPAGTNQPQHF.

This clonotype has only a few counts. This chain uses TRBV3-1 with TRBJ2-2; D uncertain. Trimming cost V 6 bases and J 7 bases, with 18 bases left between them. This CDR3 region has 15 residues. The germline V gene encodes CDR1 LGHDT and CDR2 YNNKEL (reference sequence). The CDR3 region is CASRPLLVTDGELFF. The CDR3, as DNA: TGTGCCAGCAGGCCTCTTCTAGTTACAGACGGGGAGCTGTTTTTT.

This chain connects TRBV12-3 or TRBV12-4 to TRBJ2-2; D gene unclear. V lost 4 bases to trimming and J lost 7 bases, with 13 bases between them. The CDR3 runs to 14 residues. The CDR3, as DNA: TGTGCCAGCAGTTCGAACCTCCCCCACGGGGAGCTGTTTTTT. As protein: CASSSNLPHGELFF.

This clonotype was picked up many times. This sequence joins TRBV12-5 and TRBJ2-3; D remains ambiguous. The CDR3 is 15 amino acids. The V gene's germline CDR1 is LGHNT and CDR2 FRNRAP. V lost 7 bases and J lost 4, with 18 bases in between. This CDR3 reads CASASRLSSADTQYF. The CDR3, as DNA: TGTGCTAGTGCCTCCCGATTGTCTTCGGCAGATACGCAGTATTTT.

On this clonotype itself: This may arise from a read error, as a much more abundant clone is one base away. This sequence joins TRBV6-1 and TRBJ1-5; possible D gene TRBD1, 5 bases. CDR3 length: 14 amino acids. Germline values: CDR1 MNHNS, CDR2 SASEGT. The CDR3 sequence: CVSTEGQGDQPQHF. The CDR3 DNA reads TGTGTCAGCACCGAGGGCCAGGGTGATCAGCCCCAGCATTTT.

This clonotype was seen ten or more times. This chain joins TRBV20-1 and TRBJ2-1, with TRBD2 as a possible D gene (6 bases). The germline gives CDR1 DFQATT, CDR2 SNEGSKA (reference sequence). With 4 bases removed from V and 0 bases from J, the gap between germline ends came to 10 bases. The CDR3 is made up of 14 amino acids. The CDR3 loop is CSAIRDSSYNEQFF. The CDR3 DNA follows: TGCAGTGCTATCCGGGACTCCTCCTACAATGAGCAGTTCTTC.

This clonotype occurred many times. The CDR3 DNA is TGTGCCAGCAGCGCGGGGGGCGAGCAGTACTTC. This translates into CASSAGGEQYF. This chain connects TRBV13 to TRBJ2-7; 8 bases agree with TRBD2. Germline trimming cut 5 bases from V and 6 bases from J; bases unmatched to any gene: 0. This CDR3 is 11 amino acids long. Germline V lookup: CDR1 PRHDT, CDR2 FYEKMQ (reference sequence).

The chain is built from TRBV5-1 and TRBJ1-4, with 8 bases matching TRBD1. Trimming took 7 bases from V and 7 from J; bases not matched to a gene: 3. The CDR3 is 12 residues long. CDR1 is SGHRS and CDR2 is YFSETQ in the germline V gene. The CDR3 sequence is CASRTGSEKLFF. The CDR3 DNA reads as TGCGCCAGCCGGACAGGGAGTGAAAAACTGTTTTTT.

Worth noting for this clonotype: At one end, the junction sequence differs from germline, possibly due to a read error. This rearrangement joins TRBV20-1 to TRBJ1-4; D is unclear. The germline V gene has CDR1 DFQATT and CDR2 SNEGSKA (reference sequence). This CDR3 is 14 amino acids long. CDR3 region: CSAGVGGVGEKLSF. CDR3 DNA: TGCAGTGCCGGGGTGGGAGGCGTAGGTGAAAAACTGTCTTTT.

This clonotype appeared many times. The chain joins TRBV20-1 to TRBJ1-1, with D unresolved. This CDR3 has 13 residues. V dropped 4 bases and J dropped 0 bases, with 9 bases sitting between them. Germline CDR1 is DFQATT and CDR2 is SNEGSKA (reference sequence). The CDR3 protein is CSAKMQLNTEAFF. The CDR3 DNA follows: TGCAGTGCTAAGATGCAGCTGAACACTGAAGCTTTCTTT.

The chain uses TRBV7-6 and TRBJ2-1, with TRBD1 matching 8 bases. With 5 bases clipped from V and 3 bases from J, the junction kept 3 bases outside the gene matches. This CDR3 is 14 amino acids long. The V gene's germline CDR1 is SGHVS and CDR2 FNYEAQ. The CDR3 DNA sequence: TGTGCCAGCAGCCCGACAGGGGTCTACAATGAGCAGTTCTTC. Translated, it gives CASSPTGVYNEQFF.

The chain has TRBV12-5 and TRBJ2-3; TRBD2 agrees at 11 bases. The CDR3 covers 15 residues. CDR1 LGHNT and CDR2 FRNRAP come from the germline V gene. The V segment lost 4 bases and the J segment 6 bases; nucleotides outside the gene matches: 6. The CDR3, as DNA: TGTGCTAGTGGTTGGGGACTAGCGGTATCGGATACGCAGTATTTT. Translating it yields CASGWGLAVSDTQYF.

This clonotype occurred a few times. The chain joins TRBV30 to TRBJ1-6, with unresolved D. CDR3 length: 15 amino acids. V was cut by 1 base and J by 1 base, with 8 bases left in between. Germline V lookup: CDR1 GTSNPN, CDR2 SVGIG (reference sequence). For the CDR3, the DNA is TGTGCCTGGAGTGACGGGAATTCCTATAATTCACCCCTCCACTTT. Translation: CAWSDGNSYNSPLHF.

The chain employs TRBV20-1 and TRBJ1-2; D uncertain. CDR1 is DFQATT, CDR2 SNEGSKA, per germline (reference sequence). The V end lost 6 bases, the J end lost 3 bases, and 14 bases lay between the germline ends. The CDR3 contains 13 residues. The CDR3 loop reads CSAQPRADYGYTF. The CDR3, as DNA: TGCAGTGCGCAACCCCGGGCCGACTATGGCTACACCTTC.

This clonotype was seen many times. J is TRBJ2-5 and V is TRBV13; D ambiguous. This CDR3 spans 13 amino acids. Germline V gene lookup returns CDR1 PRHDT and CDR2 FYEKMQ (reference sequence). The V gene lost 5 bases and the J gene lost 7 bases, with 14 bases spanning the gap. The CDR3 DNA follows: TGTGCCAGCAGCACCGGCCCTCCCGGGACCCAGTACTTC. As protein: CASSTGPPGTQYF.

The CDR3 loop reads CASSHGQSNQPQHF. In nucleotides, the CDR3 is TGTGCCAGCAGTCACGGGCAGAGTAATCAGCCCCAGCATTTT. J is TRBJ1-5 and V is TRBV5-5; the D is unclear. The CDR3 totals 14 residues. Germline-derived CDR1 and CDR2 are SGHKS and YYEKEE (reference sequence). The V end lost 5 bases, the J end lost 4 bases, and 13 bases lay between the germline ends.

This clonotype turned up a few times. The chain joins TRBV7-2 to TRBJ2-4; D gene unclear. The CDR3 has 17 residues. V was clipped by 1 base and J by 0 bases, with 13 bases between them. Germline CDR1 and CDR2: SGHTA and FQGNSA. DNA of the CDR3: TGTGCCAGCAGCTTAGTCGCAGGCGGAATAGCCAAAAACATTCAGTACTTC. Translated, it gives CASSLVAGGIAKNIQYF. Drawing the rest from reference TRBV7-2 and TRBJ2-4, the complete variable domain is GAGVSQSPSNKVTEKGKDVELRCDPISGHTALYWYRQSLGQGLEFLIYFQGNSAPDKSGLPSDRFSAERTGGSVSTLTIQRTQQEDSAVYLCASSLVAGGIAKNIQYFGAGTRLSVL.

This clonotype was recorded a few times. The chain uses TRBV2 and TRBJ1-3; 8 bases line up with TRBD1. The CDR3 loop spans 15 amino acids. Trimming cost V 5 bases and J 6 bases; bases outside gene matches: 9. Per the germline V gene, CDR1 is SNHLY and CDR2 is FYNNEI. CDR3 loop: CASSSHGQGPNTIYF. CDR3 bases: TGTGCCAGCAGTTCGCATGGACAGGGCCCAAACACCATATATTTT.

This clonotype came up many times. The CDR3 loop is CAWTGTGGKKAFF. The CDR3 bases are TGTGCCTGGACTGGGACAGGGGGGAAGAAAGCTTTCTTT. V is TRBV30 and J is TRBJ1-1, with 11 nucleotides matching TRBD1. V shed 4 bases, J shed 9 bases, and the junction held 7 bases outside the gene matches. The CDR3 consists of 13 residues. Germline V gives CDR1 GTSNPN, CDR2 SVGIG (reference sequence).

This clonotype occurred a few times. This chain uses TRBV5-4 with TRBJ1-1, with D perhaps matching TRBD1 (5 bases). The V and J ends lost 1 base and 4 bases respectively, with 8 bases between them. The germline V gene has CDR1 SGHNT and CDR2 YYREEE (reference sequence). The CDR3 is 13 residues long. The CDR3 DNA reads TGTGCCAGCAGCTTGTACGGGGGCACTGAAGCTTTCTTT. It encodes CASSLYGGTEAFF.

This clonotype was detected ten times or more. The rearrangement joins TRBV12-3 or TRBV12-4 to TRBJ1-6; a weak D match, TRBD1 (5 bases). With 3 bases removed from V and 7 bases from J, the gap between germline ends came to 7 bases. This CDR3 is built from 13 residues. CDR3 bases: TGTGCCAGCAGTTTCTCAGGGAATTCACCCCTCCACTTT. It encodes CASSFSGNSPLHF.

The chain combines TRBV19 with TRBJ1-2; 7 bases are shared with TRBD1. The CDR3 runs to 15 residues. The germline CDR1 and CDR2 sequences are LNHDA and SQIVND (reference sequence). J was trimmed by 2 bases and V by 5 bases; bases with no gene match: 8. The CDR3 region is CASSAAGTVNYGYTF. The CDR3, as DNA: TGTGCCAGTAGTGCCGCCGGGACAGTAAACTATGGCTACACCTTC.